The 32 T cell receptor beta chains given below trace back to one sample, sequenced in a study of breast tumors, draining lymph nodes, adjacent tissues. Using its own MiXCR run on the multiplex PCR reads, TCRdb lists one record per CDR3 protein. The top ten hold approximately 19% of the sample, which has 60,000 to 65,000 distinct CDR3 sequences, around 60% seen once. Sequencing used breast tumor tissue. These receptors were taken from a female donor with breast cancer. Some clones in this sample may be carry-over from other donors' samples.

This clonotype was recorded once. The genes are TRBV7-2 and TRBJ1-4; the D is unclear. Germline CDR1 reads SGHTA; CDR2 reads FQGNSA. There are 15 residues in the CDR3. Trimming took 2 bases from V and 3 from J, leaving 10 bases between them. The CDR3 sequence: CASSLLSSSNEKLFF. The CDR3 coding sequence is TGTGCCAGCAGCTTATTAAGCAGCTCTAATGAAAAACTGTTTTTT.

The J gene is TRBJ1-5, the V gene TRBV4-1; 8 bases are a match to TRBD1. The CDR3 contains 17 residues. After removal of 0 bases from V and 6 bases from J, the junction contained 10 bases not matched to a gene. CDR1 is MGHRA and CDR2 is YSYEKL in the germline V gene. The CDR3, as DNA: TGCGCCAGCAGCCAAGATGTAACAGGGGGAGAGGGTCAGCCCCAGCATTTT. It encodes CASSQDVTGGEGQPQHF.

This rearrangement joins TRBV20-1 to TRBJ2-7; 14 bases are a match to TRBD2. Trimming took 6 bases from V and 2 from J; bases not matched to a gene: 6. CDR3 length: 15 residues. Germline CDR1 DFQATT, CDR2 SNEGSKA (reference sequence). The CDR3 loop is CSATGTSGGPYEQYF. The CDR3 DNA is TGCAGTGCCACCGGGACTAGCGGGGGCCCCTACGAGCAGTACTTC.

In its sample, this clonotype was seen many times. CDR3 residues: CAISEVKGGPGELFF. The CDR3, as DNA: TGTGCCATCAGTGAAGTAAAAGGAGGCCCCGGGGAGCTGTTTTTT. This rearrangement joins TRBV10-3 to TRBJ2-2; TRBD2 might be the D (5 bases). Germline values: CDR1 ENHRY, CDR2 SYGVKD. This CDR3 has 15 residues. Trimming removed 3 bases from V and 6 bases from J, with 14 bases in between.

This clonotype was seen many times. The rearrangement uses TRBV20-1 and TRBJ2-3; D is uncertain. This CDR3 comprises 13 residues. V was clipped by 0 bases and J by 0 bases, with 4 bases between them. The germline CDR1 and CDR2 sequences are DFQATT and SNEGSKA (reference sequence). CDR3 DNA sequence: TGCAGTGCTAGAGAACATAGCACAGATACGCAGTATTTT. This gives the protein CSAREHSTDTQYF.

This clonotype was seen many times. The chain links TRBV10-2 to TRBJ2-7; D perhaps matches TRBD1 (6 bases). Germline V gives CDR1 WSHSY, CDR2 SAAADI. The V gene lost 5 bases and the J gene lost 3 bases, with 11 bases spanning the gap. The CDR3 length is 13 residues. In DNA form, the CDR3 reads TGCGCCAGCAGTTCCTGGACAGACTACGAGCAGTACTTC. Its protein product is CASSSWTDYEQYF.

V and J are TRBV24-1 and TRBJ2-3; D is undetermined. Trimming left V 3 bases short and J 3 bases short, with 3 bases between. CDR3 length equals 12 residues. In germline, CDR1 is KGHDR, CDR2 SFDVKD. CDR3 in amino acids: CATSDPTDTQYF. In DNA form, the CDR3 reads TGTGCCACCAGTGATCCGACAGATACGCAGTATTTT.

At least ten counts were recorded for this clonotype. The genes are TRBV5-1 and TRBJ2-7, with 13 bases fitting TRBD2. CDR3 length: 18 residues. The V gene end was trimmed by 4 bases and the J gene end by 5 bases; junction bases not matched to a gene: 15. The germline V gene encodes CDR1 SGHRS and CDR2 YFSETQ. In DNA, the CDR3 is TGCGCCAGCAGCCTACTGGGACTAGCGGGGACCCCAGGGGACGAGCAGTACTTC. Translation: CASSLLGLAGTPGDEQYF.

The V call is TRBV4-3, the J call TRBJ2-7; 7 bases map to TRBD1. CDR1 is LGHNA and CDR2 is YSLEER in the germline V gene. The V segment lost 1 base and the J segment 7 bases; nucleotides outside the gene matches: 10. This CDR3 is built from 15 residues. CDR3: CASSQATGAGGEQYF. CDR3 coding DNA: TGCGCCAGCAGCCAAGCAACCGGGGCAGGGGGAGAGCAGTACTTC.

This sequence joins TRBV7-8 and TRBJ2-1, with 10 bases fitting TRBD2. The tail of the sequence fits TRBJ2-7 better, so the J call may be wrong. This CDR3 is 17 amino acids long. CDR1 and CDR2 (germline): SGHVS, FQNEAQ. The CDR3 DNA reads TGTGCCAGCAGCTTTGGTAGCGGGGGGAGCTCCTACAATCAGCAGTACTTC. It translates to CASSFGSGGSSYNQQYF.

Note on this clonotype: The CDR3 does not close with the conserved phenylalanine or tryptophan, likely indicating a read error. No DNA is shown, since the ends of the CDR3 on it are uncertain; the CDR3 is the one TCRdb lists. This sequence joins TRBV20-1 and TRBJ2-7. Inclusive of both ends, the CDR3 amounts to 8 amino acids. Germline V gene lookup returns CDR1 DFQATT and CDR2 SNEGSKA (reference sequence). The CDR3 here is CSARDPVG.

The CDR3 DNA reads as TGTGCCACTTCGCTGAGGAAGCGGGAAGAGACCCAGTACTTC. Amino acid sequence: CATSLRKREETQYF. This chain uses TRBV19 with TRBJ2-5, with a possible D match to TRBD2 (6 bases). The germline gives CDR1 LNHDA, CDR2 SQIVND (reference sequence). The CDR3 is made up of 14 amino acids. V gave up 10 bases and J gave up 3 bases, with 18 bases separating them. Combining the CDR3 with reference TRBV19 and TRBJ2-5 gives the whole variable domain DGGITQSPKYLFRKEGQNVTLSCEQNLNHDAMYWYRQDPGQGLRLIYYSQIVNDFQKGDIAEGYSVSREKKESFPLTVTSAQKNPTAFYLCATSLRKREETQYFGPGTRLLVL.

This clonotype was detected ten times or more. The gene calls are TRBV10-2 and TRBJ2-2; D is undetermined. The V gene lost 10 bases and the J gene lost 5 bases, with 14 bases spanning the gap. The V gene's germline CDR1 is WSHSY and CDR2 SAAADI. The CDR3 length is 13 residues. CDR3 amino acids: CAIKPPQTGELFF. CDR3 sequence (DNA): TGCGCCATCAAGCCCCCCCAAACCGGGGAGCTGTTTTTT.

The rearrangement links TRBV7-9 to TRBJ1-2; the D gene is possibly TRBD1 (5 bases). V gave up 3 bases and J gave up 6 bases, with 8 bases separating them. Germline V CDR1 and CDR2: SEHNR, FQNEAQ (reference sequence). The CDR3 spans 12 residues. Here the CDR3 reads CASSLGGDGYTF. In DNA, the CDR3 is TGTGCCAGCAGCTTGGGGGGAGATGGCTACACCTTC.

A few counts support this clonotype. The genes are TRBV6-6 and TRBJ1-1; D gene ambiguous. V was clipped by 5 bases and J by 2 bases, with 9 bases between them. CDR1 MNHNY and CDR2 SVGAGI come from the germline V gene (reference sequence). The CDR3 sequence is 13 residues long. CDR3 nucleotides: TGTGCCAGCAGTGTAAGGGTAAACACTGAAGCTTTCTTT. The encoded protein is CASSVRVNTEAFF.

The CDR3 region is CASSLAAGINEQFF. CDR3 nucleotide sequence: TGTGCCAGCAGCTTAGCAGCGGGGATCAATGAGCAGTTCTTC. The chain combines TRBV7-2 with TRBJ2-1; 7 bases agree with TRBD2. Germline trimming cut 0 bases from V and 6 bases from J; bases unmatched to any gene: 2. The length of the CDR3 is 14 residues. Per germline, CDR1 SGHTA and CDR2 FQGNSA. Filled out from reference TRBV7-2 and TRBJ2-1, the complete variable domain reads GAGVSQSPSNKVTEKGKDVELRCDPISGHTALYWYRQSLGQGLEFLIYFQGNSAPDKSGLPSDRFSAERTGGSVSTLTIQRTQQEDSAVYLCASSLAAGINEQFFGPGTRLTVL.

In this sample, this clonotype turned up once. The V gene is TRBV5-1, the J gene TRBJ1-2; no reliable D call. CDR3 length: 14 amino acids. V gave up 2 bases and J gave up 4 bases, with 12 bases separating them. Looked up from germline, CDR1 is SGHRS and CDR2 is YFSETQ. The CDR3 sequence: CASSLEASRYGYTF. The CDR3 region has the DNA TGCGCCAGCAGCTTAGAAGCCAGCCGCTATGGCTACACCTTC. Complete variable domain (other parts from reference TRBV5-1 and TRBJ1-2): KAGVTQTPRYLIKTRGQQVTLSCSPISGHRSVSWYQQTPGQGLQFLFEYFSETQRNKGNFPGRFSGRQFSNSRSEMNVSTLELGDSALYLCASSLEASRYGYTFGSGTRLTVV.

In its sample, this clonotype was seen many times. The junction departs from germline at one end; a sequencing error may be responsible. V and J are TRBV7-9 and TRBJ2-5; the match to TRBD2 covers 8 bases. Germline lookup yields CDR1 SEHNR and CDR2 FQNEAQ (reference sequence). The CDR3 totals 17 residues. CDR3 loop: CASSSGGNRVGQEPQYF. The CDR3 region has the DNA TGTGCCAGCAGCTCGGGGGGGAACAGGGTGGGGCAAGAGCCCCAGTACTTC.

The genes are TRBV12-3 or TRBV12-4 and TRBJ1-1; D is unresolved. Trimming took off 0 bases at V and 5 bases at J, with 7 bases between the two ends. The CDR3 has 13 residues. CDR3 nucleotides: TGTGCCAGCAGTTTAGCCGCCCGAACTGAAGCTTTCTTT. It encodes CASSLAARTEAFF.

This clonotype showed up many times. The CDR3 DNA reads as TGTGCCAGCAGTGATAGATGGTCCCATAACACCGGGGAGCTGTTTTTT. Its protein product is CASSDRWSHNTGELFF. J is TRBJ2-2 and V is TRBV6-1, with D unclear. This CDR3 comprises 16 residues. CDR1 is MNHNS and CDR2 is SASEGT in the germline V gene. With 3 bases removed from V and 2 bases from J, the gap between germline ends came to 13 bases.

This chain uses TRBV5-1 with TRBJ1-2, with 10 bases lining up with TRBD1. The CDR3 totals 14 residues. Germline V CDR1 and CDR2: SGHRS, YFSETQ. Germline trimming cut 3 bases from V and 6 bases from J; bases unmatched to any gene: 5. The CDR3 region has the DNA TGCGCCAGCAGCTCACCAGACAGGGGGCATGGCTACACCTTC. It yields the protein CASSSPDRGHGYTF.

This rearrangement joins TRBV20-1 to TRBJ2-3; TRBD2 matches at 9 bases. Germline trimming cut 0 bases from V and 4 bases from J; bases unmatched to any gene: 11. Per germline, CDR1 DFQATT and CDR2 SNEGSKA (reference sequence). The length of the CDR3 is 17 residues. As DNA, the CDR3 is TGCAGTGCTAGAGACCTAGCGGGATGGGGGCCCCCAGATACGCAGTATTTT. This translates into CSARDLAGWGPPDTQYF.

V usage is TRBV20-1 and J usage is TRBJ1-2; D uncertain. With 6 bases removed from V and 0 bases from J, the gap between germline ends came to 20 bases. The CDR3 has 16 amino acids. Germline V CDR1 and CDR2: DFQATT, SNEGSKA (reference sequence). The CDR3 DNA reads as TGCAGTGCCCCATCCAGTGAGGGAGTCTCTAACTATGGCTACACCTTC. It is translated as CSAPSSEGVSNYGYTF.

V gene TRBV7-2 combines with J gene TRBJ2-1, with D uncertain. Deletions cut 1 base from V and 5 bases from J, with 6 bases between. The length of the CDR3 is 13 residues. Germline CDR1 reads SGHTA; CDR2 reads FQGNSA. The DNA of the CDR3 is TGTGCCAGCAGCTTAGTGGCAAACAATGAGCAGTTCTTC. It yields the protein CASSLVANNEQFF. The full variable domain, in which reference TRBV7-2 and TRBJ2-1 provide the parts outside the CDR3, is GAGVSQSPSNKVTEKGKDVELRCDPISGHTALYWYRQSLGQGLEFLIYFQGNSAPDKSGLPSDRFSAERTGGSVSTLTIQRTQQEDSAVYLCASSLVANNEQFFGPGTRLTVL.

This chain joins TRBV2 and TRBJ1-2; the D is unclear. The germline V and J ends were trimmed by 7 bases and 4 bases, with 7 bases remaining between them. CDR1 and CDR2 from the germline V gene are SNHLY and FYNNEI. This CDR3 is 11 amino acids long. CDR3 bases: TGTGCCAGCACTCAGTCCTATGGCTACACCTTC. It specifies CASTQSYGYTF.

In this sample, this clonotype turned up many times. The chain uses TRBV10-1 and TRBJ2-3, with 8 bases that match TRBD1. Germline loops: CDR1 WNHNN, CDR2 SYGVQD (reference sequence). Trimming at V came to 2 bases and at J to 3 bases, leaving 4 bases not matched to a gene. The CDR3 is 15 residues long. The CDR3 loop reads CASSEDRGRTDTQYF. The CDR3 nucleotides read TGCGCCAGCAGTGAGGACAGGGGTAGGACAGATACGCAGTATTTT.

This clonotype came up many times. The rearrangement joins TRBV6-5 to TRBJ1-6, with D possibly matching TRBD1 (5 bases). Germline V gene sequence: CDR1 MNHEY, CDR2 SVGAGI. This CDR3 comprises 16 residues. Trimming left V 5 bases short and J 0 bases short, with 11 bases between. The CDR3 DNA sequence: TGTGCCAGCAGTCACCGGGGCAGCTCCTATAATTCACCCCTCCACTTT. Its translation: CASSHRGSSYNSPLHF.

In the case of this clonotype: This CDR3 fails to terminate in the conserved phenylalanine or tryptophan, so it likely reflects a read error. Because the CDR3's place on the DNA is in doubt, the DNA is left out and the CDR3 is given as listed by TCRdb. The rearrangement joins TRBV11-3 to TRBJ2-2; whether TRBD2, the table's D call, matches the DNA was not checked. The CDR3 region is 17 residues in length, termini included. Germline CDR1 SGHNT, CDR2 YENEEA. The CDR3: CASSLDWGLRTDRGAVV.

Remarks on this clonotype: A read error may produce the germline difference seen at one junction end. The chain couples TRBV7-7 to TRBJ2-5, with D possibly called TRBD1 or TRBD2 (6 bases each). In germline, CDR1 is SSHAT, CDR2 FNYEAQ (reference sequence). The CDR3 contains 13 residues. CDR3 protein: CASSLRGGETQYF. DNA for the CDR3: TGTGCTAGCAGCCTCAGAGGGGGGGAGACCCAGTACTTC.

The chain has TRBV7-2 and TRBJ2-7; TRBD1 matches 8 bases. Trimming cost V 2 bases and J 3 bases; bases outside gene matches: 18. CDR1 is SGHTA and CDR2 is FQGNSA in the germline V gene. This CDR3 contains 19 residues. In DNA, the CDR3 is TGTGCCAGCAGCTTACTACAGGCCCGCGCCCGGACAGGGATCTACGAGCAGTACTTC. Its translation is CASSLLQARARTGIYEQYF.

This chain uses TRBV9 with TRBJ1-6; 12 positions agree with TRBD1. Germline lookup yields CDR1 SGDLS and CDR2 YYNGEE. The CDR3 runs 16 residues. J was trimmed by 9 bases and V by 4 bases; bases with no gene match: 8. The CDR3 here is CASSSLPGQGASPLHF. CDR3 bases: TGTGCCAGCAGCTCCCTCCCGGGACAGGGGGCTTCACCCCTCCACTTT.

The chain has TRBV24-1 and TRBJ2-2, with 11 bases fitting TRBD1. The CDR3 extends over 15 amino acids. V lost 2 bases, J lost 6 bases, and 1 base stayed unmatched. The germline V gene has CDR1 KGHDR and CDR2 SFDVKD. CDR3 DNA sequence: TGTGCCACCAGTGATTCGGGACAGGGGGCCGGGGAGCTGTTTTTT. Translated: CATSDSGQGAGELFF.